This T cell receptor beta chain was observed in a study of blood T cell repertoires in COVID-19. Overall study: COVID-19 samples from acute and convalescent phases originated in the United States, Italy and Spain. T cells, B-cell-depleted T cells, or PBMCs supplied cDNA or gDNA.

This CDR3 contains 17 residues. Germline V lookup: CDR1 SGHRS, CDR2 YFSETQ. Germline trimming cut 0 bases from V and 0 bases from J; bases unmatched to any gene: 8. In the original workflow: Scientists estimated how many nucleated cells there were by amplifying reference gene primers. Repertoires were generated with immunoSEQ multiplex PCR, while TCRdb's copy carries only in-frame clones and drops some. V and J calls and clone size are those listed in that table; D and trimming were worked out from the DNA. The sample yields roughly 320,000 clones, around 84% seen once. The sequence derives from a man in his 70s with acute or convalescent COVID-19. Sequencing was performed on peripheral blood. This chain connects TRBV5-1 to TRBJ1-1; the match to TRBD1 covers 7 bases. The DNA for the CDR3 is TGCGCCAGCAGCTTGGGGCAGGGGGTTTCCGTGAACACTGAAGCTTTCTTT. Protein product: CASSLGQGVSVNTEAFF.